The present T cell receptor (beta chain) was sequenced within a study of control samples from healthy donors and cancer patients (dated by TCRdb to between 2020 and 2021). Comments on this clone: The target of this receptor is not known. No much larger clone is present one base from it, and per-base qualities are unavailable.

From the germline V gene, CDR1 is SGDLS and CDR2 is YYNGEE. The CDR3 sequence holds 17 residues, the cysteine and phenylalanine included. Only the CDR3 portion is preserved as DNA: 51 bases, with reading frame beginning at the first base. Germline trimming amounts to 1 base on V and 1 base on J, with 8 as the count of junction bases outside the gene matches. The library came from the immunoSEQ multiplex PCR assay. As stored in TCRdb, this immuneACCESS dataset retains in-frame rearrangements with V and J assigned. A fraction of the clones does not appear; measured against another copy, unresolved V genes explain less than half of the discrepancy, and the remainder lacks a known reason. For this sample the table gives 120,000 to 150,000 clones, of which 90% to 95% were detected only once. Of the sample, around 13% falls within the top ten clones.

Sequenced input: blood. This clonotype was sampled from a man aged 40-49 years in good health. The sequence is built from TRBV9 and TRBJ2-7, with 10 middle bases fitting TRBD1. In nucleotides, the sequence is TGTGCCAGCAGCGTACACCCCCCGGGACAGGGGTCCTACGAGCAGTACTTC. Translated, it gives CASSVHPPGQGSYEQYF.